This paragraph covers one T cell receptor beta chain sequence. T lymphocytes (CD4+ and CD8+) were sorted from PBMCs. This record belongs to a study of CD8+ T cells in alopecia areata. Study details: Dosing spanned 6 to 18 months on tofacitinib, then 6 months off drug.

RNA extraction was followed by reverse transcription into cDNA, which acted as the sequencing template. Measured with immunoSEQ multiplex PCR; TCRdb has only the in-frame clones, and not every one. This table has fewer than 200,000 clones, around 71% appearing once. Losses at the gene ends were 7 bases for V and 6 bases for J; bases not matched to a gene: 8. Looked up from germline, CDR1 is GTSNPN and CDR2 is SVGIG (reference sequence). This CDR3 has 12 residues. The sample in question was CD8+ T cells sorted from blood, obtained at week 0. The origin of this receptor is a human donor with alopecia areata. The chain couples TRBV30 to TRBJ1-1; 7 bases are a match to TRBD1. Written as DNA, the CDR3 is TGTGCCTTCCAGGGGGTTAACGCTGAAGCTTTCTTT. It translates to CAFQGVNAEAFF.